This T cell receptor (beta chain) originates from a study of CD8 T cells in ankylosing spondylitis. This clonotype was observed a few times. The antigen is unknown. Quantitative molecular-barcoded 5'-RACE generated the TCR beta libraries. TCRdb re-called the 5' RACE reads with MiXCR, one entry per CDR3 protein. The table has some 450,000 distinct CDR3 sequences, roughly 15% seen once. Findings and limits, study-wide: Both synovial fluid and blood in reactive arthritis had previously been reported to carry some motif variants. One TCR beta motif, made up of roughly eight highly homologous variants, appeared characteristic of ankylosing spondylitis blood. Disease-linked clones bore a CD8+ phenotype and were relatively rare in peripheral blood. The authors reported significant enrichment of disease-linked clones in matched ankylosing spondylitis synovial fluid.

The V end was cut by 6 bases, the J end by 8 bases, with 13 bases between. In germline, CDR1 is LGHDT, CDR2 YNNKEL (reference sequence). CDR3 length equals 13 residues. The gene calls are TRBV3-1 and TRBJ2-2, with D possibly called TRBD1 or TRBD2 (5 bases each). This sequence was found in a male donor with ankylosing spondylitis. The sample was blood, either unsorted or a sorted T cell fraction (not recorded which). CDR3 amino acids: CASRPSGQGELFF. Written as DNA, the CDR3 is TGTGCCAGCAGACCCTCGGGGCAGGGGGAGCTGTTTTTT. The full variable domain, rest sourced from reference TRBV3-1 and TRBJ2-2, is DTAVSQTPKYLVTQMGNDKSIKCEQNLGHDTMYWYKQDSKKFLKIMFSYNNKELIINETVPNRFSPKSPDKAHLNLHINSLELGDSAVYFCASRPSGQGELFFGEGSRLTVL.